These 16 T cell receptor beta chains were sequenced from one sample in a study of CD8 T cells in Susac syndrome. cDNA came from 0.5 to 1 ug RNA primed by random hexamers. TCRdb itself ran the immunoSEQ multiplex PCR reads through MiXCR, one entry per CDR3 protein. The data show about 280,000 distinct CDR3 sequences, about 85% seen once. What was sequenced was CD8+ T cells from PBMCs. These receptor sequences come from a human donor with multiple sclerosis.

As concerns this clonotype: The junction departs from germline at one end; a sequencing error may be responsible. The chain uses TRBV27 and TRBJ2-5; maybe TRBD1 (5 bases). This CDR3 comprises 17 residues. CDR1 is MNHEY and CDR2 is SMNVEV in the germline V gene (reference sequence). The CDR3 bases are TGTGCCAGCAGTTTATCGATAGGGGAAGATATCCAAGGGACCCAGTACTTC. Encoded protein: CASSLSIGEDIQGTQYF.

The V and J genes are TRBV7-9 and TRBJ1-2; D ambiguous. V was cut by 6 bases and J by 0 bases, with 11 bases left in between. CDR1 is SEHNR and CDR2 is FQNEAQ in the germline V gene (reference sequence). This CDR3 has 14 residues. CDR3 in DNA: TGTGCCAGCAGTCCTACGGGCGCTAACTATGGCTACACCTTC. Translated: CASSPTGANYGYTF.

The chain carries TRBV6-5 and TRBJ2-1, with 8 bases lining up with TRBD2. Germline lookup yields CDR1 MNHEY and CDR2 SVGAGI. CDR3 length: 14 amino acids. J was trimmed by 4 bases and V by 2 bases; bases with no gene match: 1. Written as DNA, the CDR3 is TGTGCCAGCAGTTACCGGGAGGGATACAATGAGCAGTTCTTC. Protein product: CASSYREGYNEQFF.

The chain uses TRBV13 and TRBJ2-3; 10 nucleotides agree with TRBD2. The CDR3 spans 16 residues. V lost 4 bases, J lost 4 bases, and 8 bases stayed unmatched. CDR1 and CDR2 from the germline V gene are PRHDT and FYEKMQ (reference sequence). CDR3 amino acids: CASSYPLAGEADTQYF. CDR3 coding DNA: TGTGCCAGCAGCTATCCTCTAGCGGGAGAAGCAGATACGCAGTATTTT.

The chain is built from TRBV7-2 and TRBJ2-7; TRBD1 agrees at 8 bases. Per germline, CDR1 SGHTA and CDR2 FQGNSA. The length of the CDR3 is 16 residues. V dropped 5 bases and J dropped 4; count of bases not matched to a gene: 13. CDR3 bases: TGTGCCAGCAGCATCCCCGGACAGGGTGGGCGTTACGAGCAGTACTTC. It specifies CASSIPGQGGRYEQYF. The full variable domain, its missing parts supplied by reference TRBV7-2 and TRBJ2-7, is GAGVSQSPSNKVTEKGKDVELRCDPISGHTALYWYRQSLGQGLEFLIYFQGNSAPDKSGLPSDRFSAERTGGSVSTLTIQRTQQEDSAVYLCASSIPGQGGRYEQYFGPGTRLTVT.

J is TRBJ2-1 and V is TRBV10-3; 7 nucleotides agree with TRBD2. The ends lost 8 bases at V and 2 bases at J; junction bases unmatched: 9. Germline CDR1 ENHRY, CDR2 SYGVKD. CDR3 length: 15 amino acids. CDR3 loop: CAIAKAAGPYNEQFF. CDR3 sequence (DNA): TGTGCCATCGCCAAAGCAGCGGGACCCTACAATGAGCAGTTCTTC.

This sequence joins TRBV28 and TRBJ1-1, with D hard to call. Trimming removed 3 bases at V and 4 bases at J, with 9 bases between. Germline values: CDR1 MDHEN, CDR2 SYDVKM. CDR3 length: 13 residues. In DNA, the CDR3 is TGTGCCAGCAGTTTTGGGAGCGCCACTGAAGCTTTCTTT. Its protein product is CASSFGSATEAFF.

V and J are TRBV4-1 and TRBJ2-5, with D perhaps matching TRBD1 or TRBD2 (5 bases each). The CDR3 has 13 amino acids. The V and J ends lost 3 bases and 4 bases respectively, with 9 bases between them. Germline V gene data show CDR1 as MGHRA and CDR2 as YSYEKL. The CDR3 loop reads CASSQAGTETQYF. Here the CDR3 DNA reads TGCGCCAGCAGCCAGGCAGGGACAGAGACCCAGTACTTC.

The chain is built from TRBV28 and TRBJ2-7; D uncertain. The CDR3 totals 12 residues. V was pared by 8 bases and J by 2 bases, with 10 bases between. CDR1 and CDR2 from the germline V gene are MDHEN and SYDVKM. As DNA, the CDR3 is TGTGCCAGCGCCTTAACTGCCTACGAGCAGTACTTC. Protein: CASALTAYEQYF.

The count of this clonotype is one. This rearrangement joins TRBV27 to TRBJ2-7; TRBD1 aligns across 8 bases. After removal of 5 bases from V and 4 bases from J, the junction contained 7 bases not matched to a gene. The CDR3 extends over 14 amino acids. Germline V gives CDR1 MNHEY, CDR2 SMNVEV (reference sequence). CDR3 sequence (DNA): TGTGCCAGCAGTCCCCCCAGGGGGCTGTACGAGCAGTACTTC. Translation gives CASSPPRGLYEQYF.

The rearrangement links TRBV19 to TRBJ2-4, with TRBD1 identical over 9 bases. The CDR3 has 15 amino acids. V lost 5 bases, J lost 9 bases, and 11 bases stayed unmatched. Germline V lookup: CDR1 LNHDA, CDR2 SQIVND (reference sequence). Here the CDR3 reads CASSSRRQGGGIQYF. The DNA of the CDR3 is TGTGCCAGTAGTTCCCGAAGACAGGGGGGTGGCATTCAGTACTTC.

The rearrangement links TRBV12-5 to TRBJ2-1; 8 nucleotides align to TRBD2. CDR1 is LGHNT, CDR2 FRNRAP, per germline. V gave up 5 bases and J gave up 11 bases; unmatched junction bases: 5. This CDR3 contains 12 residues. CDR3 DNA: TGTGCTAGTGGTCCGACTAGCGTTCAGCAGTTCTTC. This gives the protein CASGPTSVQQFF.

The table lists this clonotype with a count of one. V gene TRBV28 combines with J gene TRBJ2-1; no clear D gene. From germline, CDR1 is MDHEN and CDR2 SYDVKM. Trimming left V 1 base short and J 9 bases short, with 7 bases between. The CDR3 consists of 12 residues. The CDR3, as DNA: TGTGCCAGCAGTTTATACGGAGCTGAGCAGTTCTTC. Translation gives CASSLYGAEQFF.

The gene calls are TRBV7-9 and TRBJ2-1, with 11 bases fitting TRBD2. J lost 7 bases, V lost 8 bases, and 4 bases had no gene match. Per germline, CDR1 SEHNR and CDR2 FQNEAQ (reference sequence). The CDR3 has 13 residues. The CDR3 DNA follows: TGTGCCAGCGCTGGGACTAGCGGAAATGAGCAGTTCTTC. It is translated as CASAGTSGNEQFF.

The chain links TRBV30 to TRBJ2-7; 7 nucleotides align to TRBD1. Germline CDR1 GTSNPN, CDR2 SVGIG (reference sequence). J was trimmed by 4 bases and V by 5 bases; bases with no gene match: 8. This CDR3 contains 13 residues. The CDR3 sequence is CAWRGQSNYEQYF. For the CDR3, the DNA is TGTGCCTGGCGGGGACAGTCCAATTACGAGCAGTACTTC.

The V call is TRBV27, the J call TRBJ1-2; no definite D call. Deletions cut 2 bases from V and 1 base from J, with 11 bases between. Germline CDR1 MNHEY, CDR2 SMNVEV (reference sequence). The CDR3 length is 15 residues. The CDR3 DNA sequence: TGTGCCAGCAGTTTAACGTCGGGCCGTAACTATGGCTACACCTTC. Its protein product is CASSLTSGRNYGYTF.